The next 10 T cell receptor beta chains were all read from a single sample in a study of shared clonotypes between healthy human individuals. It was CD45RO-negative cells, positively selected for CCR7, that made up naive CD8 cells, with terminally differentiated effector memory CD45RA+ cells excluded. Clones were read by immunoSEQ multiplex PCR, and TCRdb kept only the in-frame ones, dropping some. The sample holds 1.5 million to 2.5 million clones, 85% to 95% seen once. Source material: naive CD8+ T cells sorted from blood. These receptors were collected from a man aged 18 to 30 in good health.

This clone was seen only once. The genes are TRBV30 and TRBJ2-7; 9 nucleotides line up with TRBD1. J gave up 4 bases and V 3 bases, and 10 bases lay outside the gene matches. The CDR3 runs to 15 residues. Germline V gene sequence: CDR1 GTSNPN, CDR2 SVGIG (reference sequence). In DNA, the CDR3 is TGTGCCTGGAGCCCTCTCCGACAGGGGGAGTACGAGCAGTACTTC. Residues: CAWSPLRQGEYEQYF.

The chain couples TRBV5-4 to TRBJ1-1, with D uncertain. The germline V gene has CDR1 SGHNT and CDR2 YYREEE (reference sequence). The V and J ends lost 4 bases and 1 base respectively, with 8 bases between them. This CDR3 is built from 13 residues. The CDR3: CASSPGSNTEAFF. In DNA, the CDR3 is TGTGCCAGCAGCCCTGGATCGAACACTGAAGCTTTCTTT.

The V gene is TRBV19, the J gene TRBJ2-5, with a possible D match to TRBD2 (6 bases). CDR1 is LNHDA and CDR2 is SQIVND in the germline V gene (reference sequence). This CDR3 has 15 amino acids. Trimming removed 8 bases from V and 5 bases from J, with 21 bases in between. As DNA, the CDR3 is TGTGCCAGTGGGGGAGGACTTTCCAATTGGGAGACCCAGTACTTC. Amino acid sequence: CASGGGLSNWETQYF.

V gene TRBV4-1 combines with J gene TRBJ1-1; 8 nucleotides agree with TRBD1. Germline V gene data show CDR1 as MGHRA and CDR2 as YSYEKL. V trimming: 0 bases; J trimming: 0 bases; junction bases outside the gene matches: 9. The CDR3 sequence is 18 residues long. As DNA, the CDR3 is TGCGCCAGCAGCCAAGAGACAGGGGCGCTCAAAATGAACACTGAAGCTTTCTTT. Its protein is CASSQETGALKMNTEAFF.

The chain combines TRBV9 with TRBJ2-5, with 10 bases aligning to TRBD2. Losses at the gene ends were 3 bases for V and 5 bases for J; bases not matched to a gene: 7. The germline gives CDR1 SGDLS, CDR2 YYNGEE. This CDR3 has 15 residues. CDR3 bases: TGTGCCAGCAGCGAGGCTAGCGGGAGTGGGGAGACCCAGTACTTC. Translated: CASSEASGSGETQYF.

CDR3 sequence reads: CASSPRTRDNYEQYF. DNA of the CDR3: TGTGCCAGCAGCCCCCGGACGAGGGACAACTACGAGCAGTACTTC. V usage is TRBV7-2 and J usage is TRBJ2-7; possible D gene TRBD1, 6 bases. Trimming removed 5 bases from V and 3 bases from J, with 17 bases in between. Germline assignment: CDR1 SGHTA and CDR2 FQGNSA. This CDR3 contains 15 residues. The full variable domain, completed using reference TRBV7-2 and TRBJ2-7, is GAGVSQSPSNKVTEKGKDVELRCDPISGHTALYWYRQSLGQGLEFLIYFQGNSAPDKSGLPSDRFSAERTGGSVSTLTIQRTQQEDSAVYLCASSPRTRDNYEQYFGPGTRLTVT.

This clone showed up just once. J is TRBJ1-4 and V is TRBV15, with D maybe TRBD1 (5 bases). The CDR3 is 15 residues long. The germline V gene has CDR1 LNHNV and CDR2 YYDKDF (reference sequence). V lost 0 bases to trimming and J lost 8 bases, with 13 bases between them. The CDR3 here is CATSRDDSLPEKLFF. CDR3 coding DNA: TGTGCCACCAGCAGAGATGACAGTCTCCCAGAAAAACTGTTTTTT.

Notes on this clone: Within the sample, other DNA sequences also encode this same CDR3. The chain employs TRBV27 and TRBJ2-5; the match to TRBD2 covers 8 bases. There are 16 residues in the CDR3. Per germline, CDR1 MNHEY and CDR2 SMNVEV (reference sequence). The trim removed 5 bases at V and 1 base at J, leaving 9 bases unmatched. CDR3 sequence: CASSPLTGGPQETQYF. The CDR3 coding sequence is TGTGCCAGCAGTCCCCTAACGGGAGGGCCCCAAGAGACCCAGTACTTC.

This rearrangement joins TRBV13 to TRBJ2-3; 9 bases are a match to TRBD2. Germline V gene lookup returns CDR1 PRHDT and CDR2 FYEKMQ (reference sequence). CDR3 length: 15 amino acids. J lost 2 bases, V lost 5 bases, and 5 bases had no gene match. The CDR3 coding sequence is TGTGCCAGCAGCACCCTAGCGGGGACCACAGATACGCAGTATTTT. Its translation: CASSTLAGTTDTQYF.

The chain links TRBV5-6 to TRBJ2-7, with 9 nucleotides matching TRBD1. Germline trimming cut 3 bases from V and 2 bases from J; bases unmatched to any gene: 15. The V gene's germline CDR1 is SGHDT and CDR2 YYEEEE. This CDR3 spans 18 amino acids. The CDR3 nucleotides read TGTGCCAGCAGCTCGTGGGACCTTCCGGGACAGGGCCCCTACGAGCAGTACTTC. Its protein product is CASSSWDLPGQGPYEQYF.